The sequence of this TCR beta chain was determined in a study of blood T cell repertoires in COVID-19. For the study at large: Researchers got acute and convalescent COVID-19 samples from the United States, Italy and Spain.

CDR3 length: 17 residues. Per the germline V gene, CDR1 is MNHNS and CDR2 is SASEGT. The V and J ends lost 4 bases and 1 base, in that order; junction bases with no gene match: 10. Patients in Seattle were enrolled during active infection, then followed longitudinally. Authors' methods: Cell counts per sample came from amplifying reference gene primers. Method: immunoSEQ multiplex PCR; TCRdb's copy keeps in-frame clones and lacks some. V and J calls and clone size are copied from that table; D and trimming were computed from the DNA. The sample records about 230,000 clones, 80% to 90% being singletons.

This receptor was obtained from a man aged 50-59 years with COVID-19, enrolled during active disease. The rearrangement joins TRBV6-1 to TRBJ1-5; 7 bases map to TRBD1. The specimen was peripheral blood. The CDR3 nucleotides read TGTGCCAGCAGTGCTGACAGGGTTTCAGGGAGCAATCAGCCCCAGCATTTT. Protein sequence: CASSADRVSGSNQPQHF.